This record concerns one T cell receptor beta chain sequence. This clonotype was detected many times. Its recognized antigen is unknown. Per-nucleotide qualities are absent, and no much larger clonotype sits a single base away. Unsorted PBMC libraries were generated from 2 million PBMCs stored in RNAlater at -80 °C until RNA extraction. Multiple sclerosis patients were enrolled in a US clinical protocol evaluating disease progression by magnetic resonance imaging. PBMCs were separated from peripheral blood using Ficoll-Hypaque density gradient centrifugation and then cryopreserved in liquid nitrogen. To synthesize cDNA, template-switch 5'RACE was performed with a primer carrying a 10-nucleotide random unique molecular identifier so that each TCR transcript was tagged. Every sequencing run covered 15-18 subjects and yielded more than 160 million TCR-beta sequences. Total RNA was extracted with the RNeasy kit. Using the KAPA Real-time Library Amplification kit, TCR-beta VDJ regions were amplified with primers for the TCR constant region and the 5'RACE anchor. Sample indexes and Illumina adaptors were added in a first PCR, and a second PCR then increased library yield. After Ampure bead purification, the roughly 650 bp TCR product was size-selected on a 2% E-gel SizeSelection system. Before pooling, libraries had their quality checked on a Bioanalyzer, their concentration measured with Qubit, and their quantity determined with the Kapa Library Quantification kit. An Illumina HiSeq 2500 sequenced the libraries paired-end 2 x 150 bp. To increase sequence diversity, about 23-30% phiX was spiked into each library pool. On the study's bioinformatics: Quality-filtered reads were processed with the UMI-based MiGEC pipeline, and over 75% of raw TCR sequences were removed by the MiGEC pipeline during error correction. VDJ genes were aligned to IMGT germline references, and clonotypes were defined by unique CDR3 amino acid sequence plus V-J genes. Clonal expansion, Shannon diversity and CDR3 relatedness were evaluated with VDJtools (CalcPairwiseDistances, ClusterSamples), while phylogenetic trees were built in CLCbio workbench. Expanded clones were defined as having at least 8 unique UMIs, based on coefficient-of-variation modelling across technical triplicates. TCRdb reprocessed the public reads (quality trimming at Q25 with fastp, clone calling with MiXCR) and kept in-frame beta chains. Rows merge per CDR3 protein into single entries with the most common DNA and genes. These V and J calls are TCRdb output, not the study's own analysis. The sample has about 50,000 distinct CDR3 sequences on record, approximately 4.1% of them singletons. The top ten clones comprise 2.9% of the sample.

The sample originates from a study of neurological immune-mediated disorders (dated by TCRdb to between 2017 and 2020). As for the study more broadly: Of the approximately 35 multiple sclerosis patients, 31 had relapsing-remitting MS and 3 had secondary progressive MS. Alongside PBMC samples, the set of some 98 TCR-beta libraries contained longitudinal samples, technical triplicates, and paired CD4+ and CD8+ T-cell subsets that had been sorted. Using UMI-based sequencing, the study compared peripheral blood TCR-beta repertoires from patients with HTLV-I-associated myelopathy (HAM/TSP), patients with multiple sclerosis, and healthy controls. Of the roughly 68 subjects in the cohort, about 14 were HAM/TSP patients, about 35 were multiple sclerosis patients, and about 20 were healthy controls.

The germline V gene sets CDR1 to SQVTM and CDR2 to ANQGSEA. V sheds 4 bases and J sheds 5 bases, leaving 14 bases between their ends. The CDR3 contains 13 residues, cysteine and phenylalanine counted. Only the CDR3 portion is preserved as DNA: 39 bases, with reading frame beginning at the first base. On the study overall, not on this receptor specifically: The MS cluster showed no association with clinical or MRI features, and the authors stated that larger cohorts are needed. In a phylogenetic analysis, the repertoires of 18 out of 34 MS patients fell into a single cluster of related CDR3 sequences, pointing to a possible signature at the repertoire level. TCR clonal expansion was greatest in HAM/TSP patients and smallest in MS patients, who ranked below even healthy controls. Expanded clones from different subjects shared no identical CDR3 amino acid sequences, which suggests that TCR-beta repertoires were private in all groups.

The sequence is built from TRBV29-1 and TRBJ2-5; 6 matching bases give a weak D call of TRBD1. The source material was PBMCs. This receptor was identified in a man aged 50-59 years with multiple sclerosis. The CDR3 in this case is CSVGPGDMETQYF. The nucleotide sequence reads as follows: TGCAGCGTTGGGCCAGGGGACATGGAGACCCAGTACTTC.